This TCR beta chain was captured by sequencing in a study of T cell responses to AZD1222 COVID-19 vaccine. Study details: Samples with a second dose at about 4 or about 12 weeks were pooled together. Study-level points and caveats: Clonal diversity was possibly underestimated, and white British individuals and females predominated among donors.

The assay was immunoSEQ multiplex PCR, and TCRdb's table has in-frame clones only and misses some. The sample yields approximately 160,000 clones, approximately 90% seen once. V trimming: 3 bases; J trimming: 5 bases; junction bases outside the gene matches: 4. Germline lookup yields CDR1 SGHTA and CDR2 FQGNSA. The CDR3 is 14 residues long. Note on this clone: Antigen unknown.

The sequence was collected from an adult in good health. The V and J genes are TRBV7-2 and TRBJ2-7; 10 bases align to TRBD2. Sequenced here: peripheral blood, sampled on day 0 of AZD1222 vaccination. The CDR3, as DNA: TGTGCCAGCAGCTTTAGCGGGAGGCACAACGAGCAGTACTTC. Translation: CASSFSGRHNEQYF.